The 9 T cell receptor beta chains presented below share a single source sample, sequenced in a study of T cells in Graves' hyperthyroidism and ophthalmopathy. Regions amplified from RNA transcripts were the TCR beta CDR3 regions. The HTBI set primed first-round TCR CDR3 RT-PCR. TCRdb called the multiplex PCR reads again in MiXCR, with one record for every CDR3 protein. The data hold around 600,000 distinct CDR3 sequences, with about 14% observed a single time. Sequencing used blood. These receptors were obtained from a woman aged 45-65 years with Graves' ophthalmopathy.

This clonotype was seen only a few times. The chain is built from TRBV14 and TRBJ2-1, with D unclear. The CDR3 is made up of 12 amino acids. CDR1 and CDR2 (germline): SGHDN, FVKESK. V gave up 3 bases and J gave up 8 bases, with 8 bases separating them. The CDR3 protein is CASSHVAYEQFF. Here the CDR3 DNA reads TGTGCCAGCAGCCACGTCGCGTATGAGCAGTTCTTC.

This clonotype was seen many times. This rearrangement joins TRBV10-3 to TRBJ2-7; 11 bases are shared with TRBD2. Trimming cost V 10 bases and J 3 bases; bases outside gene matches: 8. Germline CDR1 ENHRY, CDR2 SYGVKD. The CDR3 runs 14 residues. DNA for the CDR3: TGTGCCACGAAACTAGCGGGAGAAGGCTACGAGCAGTACTTC. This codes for CATKLAGEGYEQYF.

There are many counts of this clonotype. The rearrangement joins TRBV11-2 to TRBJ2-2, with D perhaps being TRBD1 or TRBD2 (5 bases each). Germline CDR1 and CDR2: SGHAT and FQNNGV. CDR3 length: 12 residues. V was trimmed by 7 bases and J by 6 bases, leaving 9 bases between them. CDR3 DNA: TGTGCCAGCACCGTGGGGGCCGGGGAGCTGTTTTTT. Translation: CASTVGAGELFF.

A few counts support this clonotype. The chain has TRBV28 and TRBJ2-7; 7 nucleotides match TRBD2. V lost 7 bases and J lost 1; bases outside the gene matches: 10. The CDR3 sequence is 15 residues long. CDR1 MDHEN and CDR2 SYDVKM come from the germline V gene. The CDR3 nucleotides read TGTGCCAGCATCCTTAGCGGGCTGGGGTCCTACGAGCAGTACTTC. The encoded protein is CASILSGLGSYEQYF.

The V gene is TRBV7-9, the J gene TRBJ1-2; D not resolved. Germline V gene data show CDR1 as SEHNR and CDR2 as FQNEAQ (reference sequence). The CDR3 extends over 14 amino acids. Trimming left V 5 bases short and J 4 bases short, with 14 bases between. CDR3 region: CASSNRSSLYGYTF. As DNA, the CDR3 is TGTGCCAGCAGCAATCGTAGTTCCCTCTATGGCTACACCTTC.

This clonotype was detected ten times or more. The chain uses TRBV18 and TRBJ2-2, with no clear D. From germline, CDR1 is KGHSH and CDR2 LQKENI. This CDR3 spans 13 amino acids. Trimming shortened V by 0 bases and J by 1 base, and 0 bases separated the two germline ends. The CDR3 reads CASSPPNTGELFF. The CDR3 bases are TGTGCCAGCTCACCACCGAACACCGGGGAGCTGTTTTTT.

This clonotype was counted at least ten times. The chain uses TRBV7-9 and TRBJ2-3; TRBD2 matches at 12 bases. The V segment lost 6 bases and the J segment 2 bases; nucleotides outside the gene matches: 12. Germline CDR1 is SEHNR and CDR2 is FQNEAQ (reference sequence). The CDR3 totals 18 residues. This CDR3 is CASSRLAGGQMVTDTQYF. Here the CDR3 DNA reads TGTGCCAGCAGTCGTCTAGCGGGAGGGCAAATGGTCACAGATACGCAGTATTTT.

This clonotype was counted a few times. The CDR3: CATSGTVMNTEAFF. The CDR3 DNA reads as TGTGCCACCAGCGGGACAGTGATGAACACTGAAGCTTTCTTT. This chain links TRBV15 with TRBJ1-1, with 7 bases aligning to TRBD1. This CDR3 region has 14 residues. After removal of 5 bases from V and 0 bases from J, the junction contained 3 bases not matched to a gene. Germline V gene data show CDR1 as LNHNV and CDR2 as YYDKDF (reference sequence). The variable domain in full, completed from reference TRBV15 and TRBJ1-1, reads DAMVIQNPRYQVTQFGKPVTLSCSQTLNHNVMYWYQQKSSQAPKLLFHYYDKDFNNEADTPDNFQSRRPNTSFCFLDIRSPGLGDTAMYLCATSGTVMNTEAFFGQGTRLTVV.

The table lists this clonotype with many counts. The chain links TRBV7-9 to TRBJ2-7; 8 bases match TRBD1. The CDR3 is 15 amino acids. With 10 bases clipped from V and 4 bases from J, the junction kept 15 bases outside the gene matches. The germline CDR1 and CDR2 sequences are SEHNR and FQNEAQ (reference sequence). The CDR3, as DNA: TGTGCCACCGACCTGAGTAGGACAGGGTCTTACGAGCAGTACTTC. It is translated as CATDLSRTGSYEQYF.